One and the same sample provided the 28 T cell receptor beta chains below, sequenced in a study of cytomegalovirus exposure and HLA in healthy donors. PCR primers comprised 60 Vbeta and 13 Jbeta primers. Profiling relied on immunoSEQ multiplex PCR, and the TCRdb table lists in-frame clones only, not all of them. The sample lists around 160,000 clones; more than 60% were seen once. Material: PBMCs. Receptor source: a man aged 40-49 years in good health and CMV-seropositive.

This clone came up a few times. The J gene is TRBJ2-7, the V gene TRBV11-3; a weak D match, TRBD1 (7 bases). With 5 bases removed from V and 4 bases from J, the gap between germline ends came to 24 bases. There are 17 residues in the CDR3. Germline loops: CDR1 SGHNT, CDR2 YENEEA. Written as DNA, the CDR3 is TGTGCCAGCAGCCGAAATAAGGAGGGGGCGTTTTTGTACGAGCAGTACTTC. This gives the protein CASSRNKEGAFLYEQYF.

Here the CDR3 reads CASSIDASGSSYEQYF. In DNA form, the CDR3 reads TGTGCCAGTAGTATAGATGCTAGCGGGAGCTCCTACGAGCAGTACTTC. The rearrangement joins TRBV19 to TRBJ2-7; 10 nucleotides agree with TRBD2. Unmatched junction bases numbered 2, after V lost 0 bases and J lost 0 bases. The germline CDR1 and CDR2 sequences are LNHDA and SQIVND (reference sequence). The CDR3 runs 16 residues.

The chain carries TRBV19 and TRBJ2-7, with TRBD1 identical over 9 bases. CDR1 and CDR2 (germline): LNHDA, SQIVND (reference sequence). CDR3 length: 14 residues. The junction had 7 bases not matched to a gene; V was cut back by 7 bases and J by 3 bases. The DNA for the CDR3 is TGTGCCAGTAACCCCGGGACAGGGATCTACGAGCAGTACTTC. It specifies CASNPGTGIYEQYF. The variable domain in full, completed from reference TRBV19 and TRBJ2-7, reads DGGITQSPKYLFRKEGQNVTLSCEQNLNHDAMYWYRQDPGQGLRLIYYSQIVNDFQKGDIAEGYSVSREKKESFPLTVTSAQKNPTAFYLCASNPGTGIYEQYFGPGTRLTVT.

This chain joins TRBV5-4 and TRBJ2-7, with D perhaps matching TRBD1 (6 bases). The germline V gene has CDR1 SGHNT and CDR2 YYREEE (reference sequence). V lost 4 bases and J lost 1, with 9 bases in between. This CDR3 region has 13 residues. The CDR3, as DNA: TGTGCCAGCAGCCTACAGGGATCCTACGAGCAGTACTTC. It specifies CASSLQGSYEQYF.

The genes are TRBV7-9 and TRBJ2-7; 11 positions agree with TRBD2. The germline V gene has CDR1 SEHNR and CDR2 FQNEAQ (reference sequence). CDR3 length equals 17 residues. Losses at the gene ends were 2 bases for V and 6 bases for J; bases not matched to a gene: 12. The CDR3 DNA sequence: TGTGCCAGCAGCTTATTTCGCCCGACTAGCGGGAAAGTCGAGCAGTACTTC. Residues: CASSLFRPTSGKVEQYF.

The V call is TRBV6-1, the J call TRBJ2-5, with D possibly being TRBD2 (5 bases). V was shortened by 2 bases and J by 5 bases, with 9 bases between the two germline ends. Germline assignment: CDR1 MNHNS and CDR2 SASEGT. This CDR3 has 13 residues. The CDR3 is CASSELRGETQYF. In nucleotides, the CDR3 is TGTGCCAGCAGTGAATTACGCGGGGAGACCCAGTACTTC.

This chain connects TRBV6-5 to TRBJ2-7, with D perhaps TRBD2 (6 bases). CDR1 is MNHEY, CDR2 SVGAGI, per germline. The CDR3 is 13 amino acids. V gave up 4 bases and J gave up 4 bases, with 11 bases separating them. The CDR3 protein is CASSFREAYEQYF. For the CDR3, the DNA is TGTGCCAGCAGTTTCAGGGAGGCTTACGAGCAGTACTTC.

This chain joins TRBV4-3 and TRBJ2-5; 11 bases match TRBD1. The end of the DNA is better explained by TRBJ2-7, so the J call may be wrong. The CDR3 consists of 16 residues. CDR1 is LGHNA, CDR2 YSLEER, per germline. CDR3 sequence: CASSQGPGQGGYEQYF. CDR3 DNA: TGCGCCAGCAGCCAAGGACCGGGACAGGGGGGCTACGAGCAGTACTTC.

This clone appeared a single time. V and J are TRBV5-4 and TRBJ2-5; the match to TRBD2 covers 13 bases. V trimming: 4 bases; J trimming: 4 bases; junction bases outside the gene matches: 4. The germline V gene has CDR1 SGHNT and CDR2 YYREEE (reference sequence). CDR3 length: 15 residues. This chain's CDR3 is CASSSRLAGGETQYF. The CDR3 DNA reads as TGTGCCAGCAGCAGCAGACTAGCGGGGGGAGAGACCCAGTACTTC.

The genes are TRBV2 and TRBJ1-1; D is undetermined. The germline V gene encodes CDR1 SNHLY and CDR2 FYNNEI. V was clipped by 6 bases and J by 3 bases, with 14 bases between them. The CDR3 runs 14 residues. The CDR3 spells CASRAAWRDTEAFF. The CDR3 bases are TGTGCCAGCAGGGCCGCTTGGAGGGACACTGAAGCTTTCTTT.

The rearrangement links TRBV20-1 to TRBJ1-1, with D maybe TRBD1 (5 bases). CDR1 and CDR2 from the germline V gene are DFQATT and SNEGSKA (reference sequence). CDR3 size: 11 residues. Trimming pared 1 base from V and 9 bases from J, leaving 9 bases between. The CDR3 nucleotides read TGCAGTGCTAGAGCAGGGAATCAAGCTTTCTTT. Translation gives CSARAGNQAFF.

This clone has more than one count but fewer than ten. The chain employs TRBV7-9 and TRBJ1-5; D is unclear. V lost 1 base, J lost 3 bases, and 10 bases lay in between. There are 15 residues in the CDR3. Germline values: CDR1 SEHNR, CDR2 FQNEAQ (reference sequence). The CDR3 region has the DNA TGTGCCAGCAGCTTAGTTGGCGGGGACAATCAGCCCCAGCATTTT. Translated, it gives CASSLVGGDNQPQHF.

The chain combines TRBV2 with TRBJ2-7, with TRBD2 matching 7 bases. The CDR3 runs to 13 residues. Per germline, CDR1 SNHLY and CDR2 FYNNEI. Losses at the gene ends were 8 bases for V and 6 bases for J; bases not matched to a gene: 10. CDR3: CASELGGSGEQYF. The CDR3, as DNA: TGTGCCAGCGAATTAGGCGGGAGCGGCGAGCAGTACTTC.

The chain is built from TRBV4-3 and TRBJ1-1; D remains ambiguous. Per the germline V gene, CDR1 is LGHNA and CDR2 is YSLEER. Trimming shortened V by 1 base and J by 3 bases, and 9 bases separated the two germline ends. The CDR3 extends over 14 amino acids. The CDR3 is CASSQVRGYTEAFF. The CDR3 DNA sequence: TGCGCCAGCAGCCAAGTCCGAGGGTACACTGAAGCTTTCTTT.

The CDR3 is CASSSTGTADQPQHF. For the CDR3, the DNA is TGTGCCAGCAGCTCTACCGGGACAGCGGATCAGCCCCAGCATTTT. V gene TRBV7-9 combines with J gene TRBJ1-5; 7 nucleotides align to TRBD1. Germline CDR1 reads SEHNR; CDR2 reads FQNEAQ (reference sequence). There are 15 residues in the CDR3. J lost 5 bases, V lost 4 bases, and 8 bases had no gene match.

This sequence joins TRBV7-2 and TRBJ2-7; TRBD2 aligns across 14 bases. The germline CDR1 and CDR2 sequences are SGHTA and FQGNSA. This CDR3 has 18 residues. V shed 4 bases, J shed 4 bases, and the junction held 12 bases outside the gene matches. The CDR3 protein is CASSYLWATSGRGYEQYF. In DNA form, the CDR3 reads TGTGCCAGCAGCTATCTTTGGGCGACTAGCGGGAGGGGTTACGAGCAGTACTTC.

V gene TRBV28 combines with J gene TRBJ1-1; 9 bases line up with TRBD1. Germline CDR1 and CDR2: MDHEN and SYDVKM. The CDR3 runs 17 residues. V was pared by 5 bases and J by 4 bases, with 14 bases of the junction left unmatched. The chain's CDR3 is CASSGDRAGASITEAFF. CDR3 coding DNA: TGTGCCAGCAGTGGGGACAGGGCAGGAGCTTCTATCACTGAAGCTTTCTTT.

This clone occurred a few times. The chain employs TRBV5-1 and TRBJ2-3, with D maybe TRBD2 (6 bases). Germline V gene lookup returns CDR1 SGHRS and CDR2 YFSETQ. The CDR3 spans 14 residues. The V gene lost 6 bases and the J gene lost 5 bases, with 16 bases spanning the gap. The CDR3 loop reads CASMTRVGGDTQYF. CDR3 nucleotides: TGCGCCAGCATGACCAGAGTCGGGGGAGATACGCAGTATTTT.

The V and J genes are TRBV5-4 and TRBJ1-1; 9 bases fit TRBD1. J lost 8 bases, V lost 6 bases, and 2 bases had no gene match. Germline values: CDR1 SGHNT, CDR2 YYREEE (reference sequence). The CDR3 runs to 11 residues. The DNA of the CDR3 is TGTGCCAGCAATGGACAGGGGGAAGCTTTCTTT. Its protein product is CASNGQGEAFF.

This chain connects TRBV5-4 to TRBJ2-7, with D possibly TRBD2 on 5 matching bases. The CDR3 has 16 amino acids. V lost 4 bases to trimming and J lost 0 bases, with 17 bases between them. In germline, CDR1 is SGHNT, CDR2 YYREEE (reference sequence). The CDR3, as DNA: TGTGCCAGCAGCGATAAGAGGCGGGCGAGCTCCTACGAGCAGTACTTC. Amino acids: CASSDKRRASSYEQYF.

This chain connects TRBV4-3 to TRBJ2-7; the match to TRBD2 covers 7 bases. Germline loops: CDR1 LGHNA, CDR2 YSLEER. The CDR3 is 17 amino acids. The J segment lost 0 bases and the V segment lost 4 bases, leaving 12 bases of the junction unmatched. CDR3 in amino acids: CASSPAPWGGSSYEQYF. Written as DNA, the CDR3 is TGCGCCAGCAGCCCGGCACCGTGGGGGGGAAGCTCCTACGAGCAGTACTTC.

On this clone: Mismatch with germline at one junction end may stem from a read error. This chain links TRBV7-8 with TRBJ1-4; D possibly corresponds to TRBD2 (7 bases). The J call is in doubt because the DNA end fits TRBJ2-2 better. This CDR3 region has 13 residues. Germline lookup yields CDR1 SGHVS and CDR2 FQNEAQ. In nucleotides, the CDR3 is TGTGCCAGCGGCTTAGGGGGGGGAAAGGAGCTGTTTTTT. Protein sequence: CASGLGGGKELFF.

This clone was counted once. The V gene is TRBV5-6, the J gene TRBJ1-5, with 10 bases matching TRBD1. The germline V gene encodes CDR1 SGHDT and CDR2 YYEEEE. V lost 2 bases to trimming and J lost 7 bases; unmatched junction nucleotides: 9. This CDR3 has 16 residues. DNA for the CDR3: TGTGCCAGCAGCTTCCTGGGACAGGGGTCCGGGCAGCCCCAGCATTTT. Amino acids: CASSFLGQGSGQPQHF.

The chain carries TRBV6-1 and TRBJ2-1; 11 bases map to TRBD2. The CDR3 runs 16 residues. Germline CDR1 and CDR2: MNHNS and SASEGT. V lost 3 bases and J lost 9; bases outside the gene matches: 10. This CDR3 reads CASSDSGRAVLVEQFF. The CDR3 region has the DNA TGTGCCAGCAGTGATAGCGGGAGGGCCGTTTTAGTTGAGCAGTTCTTC.

This chain links TRBV10-3 with TRBJ2-3; 14 bases match TRBD2. Germline V gives CDR1 ENHRY, CDR2 SYGVKD. V was pared by 10 bases and J by 4 bases, with 7 bases of the junction left unmatched. CDR3 length equals 15 residues. The CDR3 region has the DNA TGTGCCACCATCACGGGACTAGCGGGAGCAGATACGCAGTATTTT. Translated, it gives CATITGLAGADTQYF.

The chain couples TRBV10-2 to TRBJ2-7; possible D gene TRBD1, 6 bases. The CDR3 extends over 14 amino acids. Germline CDR1 reads WSHSY; CDR2 reads SAAADI. Between the trimmed V and J ends, which lost 10 bases and 0 bases, there was a span of 16 bases. The CDR3 spells CATRGSDYSYEQYF. CDR3 nucleotides: TGCGCCACCAGGGGTAGCGATTACTCCTACGAGCAGTACTTC.

The J gene is TRBJ2-7, the V gene TRBV19, with a possible D match to TRBD2 (7 bases). V shed 1 base and J shed 1 base, with 17 bases lying between them. Germline CDR1 reads LNHDA; CDR2 reads SQIVND (reference sequence). CDR3 length: 17 amino acids. The CDR3 region has the DNA TGTGCCAGTAGTATAGCGGGGGCTCGGACTAGTTCCTACGAGCAGTACTTC. This gives the protein CASSIAGARTSSYEQYF.

The V call is TRBV7-9, the J call TRBJ2-7; TRBD1 matches at 9 bases. With 5 bases clipped from V and 6 bases from J, the junction kept 11 bases outside the gene matches. This CDR3 has 15 amino acids. Per the germline V gene, CDR1 is SEHNR and CDR2 is FQNEAQ (reference sequence). CDR3 in amino acids: CASSPTGTGIGEQYF. The CDR3, as DNA: TGTGCCAGCAGCCCTACCGGGACAGGGATTGGCGAGCAGTACTTC.